This TCR beta chain came from a study of Ad26.COV2.S vaccination and SARS-CoV-2 variants. Study details: Enrolled in COV1001, the donor was in the Ad26.COV2.S trial arm, which received the vaccine.

About this clone: Its antigen is currently unknown.

General observations from the study: TCR breadth and depth analyses may have underestimated total T cell responses. Vaccine recipients showed a spike-specific TCR breadth that was higher than in placebo recipients.

Produced via immunoSEQ multiplex PCR; TCRdb's table is partial and in-frame only. The table records a few hundred thousand clones, 83% of them present only once. V was shortened by 0 bases and J by 5 bases, with 14 bases between the two germline ends. The CDR3 totals 15 residues. Germline assignment: CDR1 SEHNR and CDR2 FQNEAQ (reference sequence). The treatment: some 20 received Ad26.COV2.S at low or high dose, single or two shots; several received placebo; per-sample allocation not given. It was on day 63 after the first vaccine or placebo injection that samples were taken. The TCR originated in a person aged 18-65 years who received the Ad26.COV2.S COVID-19 vaccine or a placebo. Source: peripheral blood, taken in a trial of Ad26.COV2.S vaccine versus placebo. The rearrangement uses TRBV7-9 and TRBJ2-7; D not certain. This CDR3 is CASSLARGYVDEQYF. CDR3 DNA sequence: TGTGCCAGCAGCTTAGCAAGAGGATATGTAGACGAGCAGTACTTC.